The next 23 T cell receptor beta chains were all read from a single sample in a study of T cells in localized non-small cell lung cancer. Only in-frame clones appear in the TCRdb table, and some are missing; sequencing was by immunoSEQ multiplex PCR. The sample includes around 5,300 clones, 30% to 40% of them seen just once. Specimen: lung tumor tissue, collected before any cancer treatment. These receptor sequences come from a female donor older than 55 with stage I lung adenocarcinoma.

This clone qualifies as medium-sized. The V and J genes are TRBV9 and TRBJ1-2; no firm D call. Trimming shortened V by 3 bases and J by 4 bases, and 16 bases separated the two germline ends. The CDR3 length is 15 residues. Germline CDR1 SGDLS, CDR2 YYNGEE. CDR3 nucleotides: TGTGCCAGCAGCGCACGGGTCCAGGACGTCTATGGCTACACCTTC. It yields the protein CASSARVQDVYGYTF.

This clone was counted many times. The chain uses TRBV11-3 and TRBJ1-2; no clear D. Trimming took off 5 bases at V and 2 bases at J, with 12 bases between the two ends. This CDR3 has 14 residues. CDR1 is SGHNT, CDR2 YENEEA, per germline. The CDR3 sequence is CASSPLTRNYGYTF. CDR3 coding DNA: TGTGCCAGCAGCCCACTGACACGGAACTATGGCTACACCTTC.

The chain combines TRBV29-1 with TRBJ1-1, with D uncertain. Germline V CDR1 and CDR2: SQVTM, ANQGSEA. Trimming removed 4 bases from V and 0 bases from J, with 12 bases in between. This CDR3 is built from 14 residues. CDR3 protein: CSVVDRNLNTEAFF. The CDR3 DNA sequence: TGCAGCGTTGTTGACCGGAACCTGAACACTGAAGCTTTCTTT.

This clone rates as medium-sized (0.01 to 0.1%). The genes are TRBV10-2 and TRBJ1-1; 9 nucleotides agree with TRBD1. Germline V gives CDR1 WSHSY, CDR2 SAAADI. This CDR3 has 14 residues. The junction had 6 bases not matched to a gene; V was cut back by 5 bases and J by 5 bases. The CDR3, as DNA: TGCGCCAGCAGTTTTGGGACAGGGAGTACTGAAGCTTTCTTT. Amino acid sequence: CASSFGTGSTEAFF.

The CDR3 sequence is CASSVGNSGNTIYF. The CDR3 nucleotides read TGTGCCAGCAGCGTAGGCAACTCTGGAAACACCATATATTTT. The chain employs TRBV9 and TRBJ1-3; D gene unclear. CDR3 length: 14 amino acids. The germline V and J ends were trimmed by 0 bases and 0 bases, with 4 bases remaining between them. Germline V CDR1 and CDR2: SGDLS, YYNGEE.

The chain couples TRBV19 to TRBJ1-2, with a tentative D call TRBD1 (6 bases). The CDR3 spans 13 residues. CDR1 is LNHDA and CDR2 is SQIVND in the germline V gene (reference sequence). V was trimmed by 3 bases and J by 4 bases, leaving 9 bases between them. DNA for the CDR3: TGTGCCAGTAGTATCGGGGACACCTATGGCTACACCTTC. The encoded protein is CASSIGDTYGYTF.

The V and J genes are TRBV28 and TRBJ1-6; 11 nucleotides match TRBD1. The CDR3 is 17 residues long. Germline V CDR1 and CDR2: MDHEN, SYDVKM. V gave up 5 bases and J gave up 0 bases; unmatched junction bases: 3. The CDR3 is CASSPDRGLSYNSPLHF. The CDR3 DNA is TGTGCCAGCAGTCCGGACAGGGGGCTCTCCTATAATTCACCCCTCCACTTT.

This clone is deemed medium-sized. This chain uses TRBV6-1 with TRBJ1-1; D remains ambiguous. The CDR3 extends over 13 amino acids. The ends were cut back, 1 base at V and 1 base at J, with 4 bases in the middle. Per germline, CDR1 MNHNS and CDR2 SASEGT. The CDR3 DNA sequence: TGTGCCAGCAGTGAAGTCAGGAACACTGAAGCTTTCTTT. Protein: CASSEVRNTEAFF.

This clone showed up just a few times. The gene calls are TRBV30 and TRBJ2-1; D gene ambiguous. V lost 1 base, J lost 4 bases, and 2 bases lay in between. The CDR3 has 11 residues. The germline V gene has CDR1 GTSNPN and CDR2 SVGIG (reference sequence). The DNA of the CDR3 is TGTGCCTGGAGTGGTTACAATGAGCAGTTCTTC. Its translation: CAWSGYNEQFF.

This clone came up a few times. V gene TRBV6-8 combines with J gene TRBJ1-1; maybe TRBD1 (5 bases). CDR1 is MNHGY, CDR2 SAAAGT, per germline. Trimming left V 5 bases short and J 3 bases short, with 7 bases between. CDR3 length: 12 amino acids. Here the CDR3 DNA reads TGTGCCAGCAGTCGGGGGTACACTGAAGCTTTCTTT. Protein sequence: CASSRGYTEAFF.

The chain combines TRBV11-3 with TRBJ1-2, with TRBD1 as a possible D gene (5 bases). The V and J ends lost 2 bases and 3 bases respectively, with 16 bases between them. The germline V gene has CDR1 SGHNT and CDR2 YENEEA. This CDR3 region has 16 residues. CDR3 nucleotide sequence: TGTGCCAGCAGCTTATACAGGAAGCAGTCTTACTATGGCTACACCTTC. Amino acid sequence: CASSLYRKQSYYGYTF. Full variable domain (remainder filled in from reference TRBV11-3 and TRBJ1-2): EAGVVQSPRYKIIEKKQPVAFWCNPISGHNTLYWYLQNLGQGPELLIRYENEEAVDDSQLPKDRFSAERLKGVDSTLKIQPAELGDSAVYLCASSLYRKQSYYGYTFGSGTRLTVV.

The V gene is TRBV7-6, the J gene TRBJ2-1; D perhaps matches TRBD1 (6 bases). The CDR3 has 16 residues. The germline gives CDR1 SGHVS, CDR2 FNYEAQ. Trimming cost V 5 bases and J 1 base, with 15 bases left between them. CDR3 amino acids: CASSASGTHSYNEQFF. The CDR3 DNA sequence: TGTGCCAGCAGCGCATCCGGGACACATTCCTACAATGAGCAGTTCTTC.

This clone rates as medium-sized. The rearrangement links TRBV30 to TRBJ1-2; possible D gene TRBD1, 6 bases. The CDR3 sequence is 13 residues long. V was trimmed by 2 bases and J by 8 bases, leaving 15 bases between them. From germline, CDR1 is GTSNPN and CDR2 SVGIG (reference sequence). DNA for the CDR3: TGTGCCTGGAGTACCAGGGGTGGATACGGCTACACCTTC. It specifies CAWSTRGGYGYTF.

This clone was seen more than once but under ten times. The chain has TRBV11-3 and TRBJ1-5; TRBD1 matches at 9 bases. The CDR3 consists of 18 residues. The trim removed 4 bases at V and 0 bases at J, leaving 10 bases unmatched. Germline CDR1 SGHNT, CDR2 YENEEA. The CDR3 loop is CASSSITGTGNSNQPQHF. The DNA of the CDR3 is TGTGCCAGCAGCTCAATCACCGGGACAGGGAATAGCAATCAGCCCCAGCATTTT.

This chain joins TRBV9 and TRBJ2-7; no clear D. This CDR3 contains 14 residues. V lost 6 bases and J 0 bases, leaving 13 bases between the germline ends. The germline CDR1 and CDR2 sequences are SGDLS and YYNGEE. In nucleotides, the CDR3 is TGTGCCAGCACCCTAGGCGCGAGCTCCTACGAGCAGTACTTC. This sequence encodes CASTLGASSYEQYF.

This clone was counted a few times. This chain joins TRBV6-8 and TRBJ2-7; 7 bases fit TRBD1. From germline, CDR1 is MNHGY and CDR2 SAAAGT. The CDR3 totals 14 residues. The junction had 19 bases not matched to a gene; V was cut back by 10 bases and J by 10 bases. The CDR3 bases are TGTGCCATCAGCGAAACTGGGACAGCTGAAAGACAGTACTTC. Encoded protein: CAISETGTAERQYF.

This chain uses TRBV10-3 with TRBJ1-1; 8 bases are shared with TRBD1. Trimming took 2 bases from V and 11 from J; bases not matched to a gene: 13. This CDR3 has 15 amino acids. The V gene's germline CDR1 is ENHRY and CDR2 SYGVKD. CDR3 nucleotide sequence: TGTGCCATCAGTGAGCCCGGGACAGGTTCAGGCGGGGCTTTCTTT. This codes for CAISEPGTGSGGAFF.

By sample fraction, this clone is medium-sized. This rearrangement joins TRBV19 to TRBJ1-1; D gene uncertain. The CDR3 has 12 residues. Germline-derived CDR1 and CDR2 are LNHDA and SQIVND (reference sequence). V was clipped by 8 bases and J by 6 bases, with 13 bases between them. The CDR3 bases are TGTGCCAGTCTCTCCATGACTTCTGAAGCTTTCTTT. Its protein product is CASLSMTSEAFF. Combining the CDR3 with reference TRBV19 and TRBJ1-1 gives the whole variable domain DGGITQSPKYLFRKEGQNVTLSCEQNLNHDAMYWYRQDPGQGLRLIYYSQIVNDFQKGDIAEGYSVSREKKESFPLTVTSAQKNPTAFYLCASLSMTSEAFFGQGTRLTVV.

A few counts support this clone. CDR3 DNA sequence: TGTGCCAGTAGTATCTCCTATGGTGAGCAGTTCTTC. Encoded protein: CASSISYGEQFF. V gene TRBV19 combines with J gene TRBJ2-1; D is unclear. CDR1 and CDR2 from the germline V gene are LNHDA and SQIVND (reference sequence). The CDR3 loop spans 12 amino acids. V lost 3 bases and J 9 bases, leaving 9 bases between the germline ends.

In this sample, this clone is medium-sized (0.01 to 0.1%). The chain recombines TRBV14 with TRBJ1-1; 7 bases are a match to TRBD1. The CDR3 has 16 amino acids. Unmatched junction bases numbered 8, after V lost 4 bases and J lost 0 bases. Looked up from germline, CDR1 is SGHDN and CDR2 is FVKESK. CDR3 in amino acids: CASSRKRQGVNTEAFF. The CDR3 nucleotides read TGTGCCAGCAGCCGTAAAAGACAGGGAGTGAACACTGAAGCTTTCTTT.

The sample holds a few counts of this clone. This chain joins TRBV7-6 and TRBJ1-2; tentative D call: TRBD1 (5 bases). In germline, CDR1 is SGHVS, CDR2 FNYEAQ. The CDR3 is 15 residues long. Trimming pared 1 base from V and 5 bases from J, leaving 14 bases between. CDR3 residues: CASSLGAGVGYGYTF. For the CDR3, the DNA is TGTGCCAGCAGCTTAGGTGCGGGGGTAGGGTATGGCTACACCTTC. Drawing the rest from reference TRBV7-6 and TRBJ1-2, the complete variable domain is GAGVSQSPRYKVTKRGQDVALRCDPISGHVSLYWYRQALGQGPEFLTYFNYEAQQDKSGLPNDRFSAERPEGSISTLTIQRTEQRDSAMYRCASSLGAGVGYGYTFGSGTRLTVV.

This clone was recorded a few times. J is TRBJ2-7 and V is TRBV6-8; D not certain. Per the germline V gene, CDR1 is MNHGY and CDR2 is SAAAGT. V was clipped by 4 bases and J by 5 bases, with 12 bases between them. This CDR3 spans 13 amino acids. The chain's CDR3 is CASSSGSNHEQYF. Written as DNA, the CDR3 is TGTGCCAGCAGTTCCGGGTCTAACCACGAGCAGTACTTC.

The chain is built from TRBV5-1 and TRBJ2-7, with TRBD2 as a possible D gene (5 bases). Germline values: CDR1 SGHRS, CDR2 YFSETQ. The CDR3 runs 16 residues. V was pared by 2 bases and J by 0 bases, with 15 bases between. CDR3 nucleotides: TGCGCCAGCAGCTTAAGAGGAGGAAGTGGCTCCTACGAGCAGTACTTC. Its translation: CASSLRGGSGSYEQYF.